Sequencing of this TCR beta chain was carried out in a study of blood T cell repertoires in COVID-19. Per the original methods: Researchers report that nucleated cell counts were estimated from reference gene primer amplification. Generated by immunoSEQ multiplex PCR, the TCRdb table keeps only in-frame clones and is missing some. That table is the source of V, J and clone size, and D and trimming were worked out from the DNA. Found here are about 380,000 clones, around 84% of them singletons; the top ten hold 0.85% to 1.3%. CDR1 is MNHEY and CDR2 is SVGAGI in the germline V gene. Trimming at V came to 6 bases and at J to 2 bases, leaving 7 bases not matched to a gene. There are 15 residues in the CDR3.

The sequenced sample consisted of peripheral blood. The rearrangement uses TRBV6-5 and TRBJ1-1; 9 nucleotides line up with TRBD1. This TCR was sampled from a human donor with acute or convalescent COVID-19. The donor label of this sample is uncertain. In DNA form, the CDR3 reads TGTGCCAGCAGGTTTAGACAGGGGGTCAACACTGAAGCTTTCTTT. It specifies CASRFRQGVNTEAFF.